This TCR beta chain was captured by sequencing in a study of cytomegalovirus exposure and HLA in healthy donors. With 4 bases removed from V and 2 bases from J, the gap between germline ends came to 23 bases. Germline V gene sequence: CDR1 LNHDA, CDR2 SQIVND (reference sequence). The CDR3 consists of 18 residues. The PCR employed 60 Vbeta primers together with 13 Jbeta primers. Produced via immunoSEQ multiplex PCR; TCRdb's table is partial and in-frame only. The table has 220,000 or so clones, 82% seen once. The receptor was isolated from a woman in her forties in good health and CMV-seronegative. The source material was PBMCs. The chain employs TRBV19 and TRBJ1-2; tentative D call: TRBD1 (5 bases). For the CDR3, the DNA is TGTGCCAGTAGTACTCTCCTCTCAACCCTGGGGCGAAACTATGGCTACACCTTC. Translating gives CASSTLLSTLGRNYGYTF.